This is a list of T cell receptor beta chains from one sample in a study of OX40 agonist ivuxolimab in advanced cancers. Clones were sequenced by immunoSEQ multiplex PCR, and TCRdb holds only the in-frame ones, with some missing. The sample includes approximately 60,000 clones, around 84% of them seen just once. This material consisted of CD4+ or CD8+ T cells sorted from blood, taken in a trial of the OX40 agonist ivuxolimab. These TCRs come from an adult with an advanced solid tumor such as melanoma, head and neck, liver or kidney cancer. The CDR3 runs from the conserved cysteine through the conserved F or W. D genes are given only for firm matches. Clone size is stated in some rows and not others, as once, few, many or a class when expanded.

V gene: TRBV11-2; J gene: TRBJ1-1; clone size: .; D gene: .; CDR3 length: 13; CDR3 protein: CASTQDSYTEAFF; CDR3 DNA: TGTGCCAGCACCCAAGACAGTTACACTGAAGCTTTCTTT
V gene: TRBV7-8; J gene: TRBJ1-4; clone size: once; D gene: .; CDR3 length: 15; CDR3 protein: CASRDPSLGSEKLFF; CDR3 DNA: TGTGCCAGCAGGGACCCCAGTTTAGGCAGTGAAAAACTGTTTTTT
V gene: TRBV5-6; J gene: TRBJ2-2; clone size: .; D gene: TRBD1; CDR3 length: 15; CDR3 protein: CASHRGIKNTGELFF; CDR3 DNA: TGTGCCAGCCACAGGGGAATTAAGAACACCGGGGAGCTGTTTTTT
V gene: TRBV5-1; J gene: TRBJ1-2; clone size: .; D gene: .; CDR3 length: 14; CDR3 protein: CASSPSWEGNGYTF; CDR3 DNA: TGCGCCAGCAGCCCGTCGTGGGAAGGGAATGGCTACACCTTC
V gene: TRBV5-8; J gene: TRBJ1-5; clone size: .; D gene: .; CDR3 length: 16; CDR3 protein: CASSPWGALGNQPQHF; CDR3 DNA: TGTGCCAGCAGCCCCTGGGGGGCCCTGGGGAATCAGCCCCAGCATTTT
V gene: TRBV5-5; J gene: TRBJ1-1; clone size: .; D gene: .; CDR3 length: 14; CDR3 protein: CASSHPTRNTEAFF; CDR3 DNA: TGTGCCAGCAGCCACCCGACGCGGAACACTGAAGCTTTCTTT
V gene: TRBV9; J gene: TRBJ2-1; clone size: .; D gene: TRBD2; CDR3 length: 18; CDR3 protein: CASSSSPLGTSGHNEQFF; CDR3 DNA: TGTGCCAGCAGCTCGAGCCCCCTCGGGACTAGCGGCCACAATGAGCAGTTCTTC
V gene: TRBV7-2; J gene: TRBJ1-2; clone size: many; D gene: .; CDR3 length: 12; CDR3 protein: CASSRVGGGYTF; CDR3 DNA: TGTGCCAGCAGTCGAGTCGGGGGTGGCTACACCTTC
V gene: TRBV5-5; J gene: TRBJ2-5; clone size: .; D gene: TRBD2; CDR3 length: 15; CDR3 protein: CASSTMTSVQETQYF; CDR3 DNA: TGTGCCAGCAGCACAATGACTAGCGTCCAAGAGACCCAGTACTTC
V gene: TRBV15; J gene: TRBJ2-7; clone size: .; D gene: TRBD2; CDR3 length: 16; CDR3 protein: CATSRDLTAGANEQYF; CDR3 DNA: TGTGCCACCAGCAGAGATCTGACAGCGGGAGCAAACGAGCAGTACTTC
V gene: TRBV19; J gene: TRBJ1-5; clone size: .; D gene: .; CDR3 length: 14; CDR3 protein: CATSQGYSNQPQHF; CDR3 DNA: TGTGCCACCTCACAGGGCTATAGCAATCAGCCCCAGCATTTT
V gene: TRBV5-6; J gene: TRBJ1-5; clone size: .; D gene: .; CDR3 length: 12; CDR3 protein: CASSLANQPQHF; CDR3 DNA: TGTGCCAGCAGCTTGGCTAATCAGCCCCAGCATTTT
V gene: TRBV18; J gene: TRBJ2-7; clone size: .; D gene: TRBD2; CDR3 length: 17; CDR3 protein: CASSLLTGGTGWDEQYF; CDR3 DNA: TGTGCCAGCTCACTACTTACGGGGGGGACCGGCTGGGACGAGCAGTACTTC
V gene: TRBV19; J gene: TRBJ1-1; clone size: .; D gene: .; CDR3 length: 11; CDR3 protein: CASSIWTEAFF; CDR3 DNA: TGTGCCAGTAGTATATGGACTGAAGCTTTCTTT
V gene: TRBV7-9; J gene: TRBJ2-3; clone size: .; D gene: .; CDR3 length: 14; CDR3 protein: CASSPPTSTDTQYF; CDR3 DNA: TGTGCCAGCAGCCCGCCGACTAGCACAGATACGCAGTATTTT
V gene: TRBV19; J gene: TRBJ2-2; clone size: .; D gene: .; CDR3 length: 15; CDR3 protein: CASSKTGTYTGELFF; CDR3 DNA: TGTGCCAGTAGTAAAACAGGGACCTACACCGGGGAGCTGTTTTTT
V gene: TRBV6-6; J gene: TRBJ1-2; clone size: .; D gene: .; CDR3 length: 13; CDR3 protein: CASSRGGDYGYTF; CDR3 DNA: TGTGCCAGCAGTCGGGGCGGGGACTATGGCTACACCTTC